The entry below gives a single TCR beta chain sequence along with its context. The antigen remains unidentified. Measured with immunoSEQ multiplex PCR; TCRdb has only the in-frame clones, and not every one. The data contain under 15,000 clones, about four fifths of them singletons. The entry originates in a study of PD-1 blockade in classical Hodgkin lymphoma. Study-wide results and caveats: No one has yet defined what causes the repertoire differences, which may be disease activity or prior therapy. There was a significant rise in CD4+ TCR diversity by C4D1, with no such rise for CD8+. Newly diagnosed patients reportedly had lower baseline TCR diversity than healthy donors.

Brentuximab vedotin exposure varied, and every patient relapsed after autologous stem cell transplantation. This TCR was recovered from a human donor with classical Hodgkin lymphoma. This material consisted of peripheral blood mononuclear cells (PBMCs), taken at baseline.

The CDR3 here is CASSLAGTSHYEQYF. The CDR3 coding sequence is TGTGCCAGCAGCTTAGCAGGGACTAGTCACTACGAGCAGTACTTC. This chain uses TRBV7-8 with TRBJ2-7, with 8 bases identical to TRBD2. The CDR3 covers 15 residues. The germline V gene encodes CDR1 SGHVS and CDR2 FQNEAQ. The ends lost 0 bases at V and 3 bases at J; junction bases unmatched: 4.